This T cell receptor (beta chain) was found in a study of blood T cell repertoires in COVID-19. Study information: Nucleic acid was either cDNA or gDNA, and it came from T cells, B-cell-depleted T cells, or PBMCs.

The CDR3 spans 18 residues. V was pared by 4 bases and J by 1 base, with 7 bases of the junction left unmatched. Germline V gene lookup returns CDR1 SGHRS and CDR2 YFSETQ. The repertoire was sequenced with immunoSEQ multiplex PCR; TCRdb's copy has only in-frame clones and lacks some. The sample shows some 68,000 clones, 87% of them seen only once. The chain uses TRBV5-1 and TRBJ2-1; 14 nucleotides line up with TRBD2. The clonotype originates from a woman aged 45-65 years with COVID-19, enrolled during active disease. The sequencing sample was made of peripheral blood. The CDR3, as DNA: TGCGCCAGCAGCCGAGTCGGACTAGCGGGAGGTTCCTACAATGAGCAGTTCTTC. As protein: CASSRVGLAGGSYNEQFF.